This TCR beta chain was recorded in a study of blood T cell repertoires in COVID-19. As for the study in general: The origin of the acute and convalescent COVID-19 samples was the United States, Italy and Spain. The analysed material was cDNA or gDNA that came from T cells, B-cell-depleted T cells, or PBMCs.

Per the study methods: From reference gene primer amplification, estimates of nucleated cell counts were derived. Produced via immunoSEQ multiplex PCR; TCRdb's table is partial and in-frame only. From that table come the V and J calls and clone size; the DNA was used to work out D and trimming. The table includes over 150,000 clones, approximately 88% detected once. Source material: peripheral blood. The sequence came from an older woman with acute or convalescent COVID-19.

The CDR3 DNA is TGCAGCGTTAATCCCGGGACAGGGAAGAACACTGAAGCTTTCTTT. Protein: CSVNPGTGKNTEAFF. V usage is TRBV29-1 and J usage is TRBJ1-1, with TRBD1 matching over 9 bases. The CDR3 has 15 amino acids. Germline trimming cut 5 bases from V and 1 base from J; bases unmatched to any gene: 8. Germline CDR1 and CDR2: SQVTM and ANQGSEA.